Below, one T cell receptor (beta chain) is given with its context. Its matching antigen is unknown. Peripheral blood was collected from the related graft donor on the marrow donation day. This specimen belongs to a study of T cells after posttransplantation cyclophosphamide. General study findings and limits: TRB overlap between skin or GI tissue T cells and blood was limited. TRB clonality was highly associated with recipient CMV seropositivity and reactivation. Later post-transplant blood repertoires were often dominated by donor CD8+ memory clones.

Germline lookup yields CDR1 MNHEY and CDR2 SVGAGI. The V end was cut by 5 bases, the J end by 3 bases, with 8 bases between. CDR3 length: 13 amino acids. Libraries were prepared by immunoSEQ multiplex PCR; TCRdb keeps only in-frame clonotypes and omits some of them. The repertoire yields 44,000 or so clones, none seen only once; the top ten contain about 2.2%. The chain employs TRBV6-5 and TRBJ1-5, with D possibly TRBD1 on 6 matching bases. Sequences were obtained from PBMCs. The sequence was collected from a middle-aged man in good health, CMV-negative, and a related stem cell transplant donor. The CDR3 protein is CASSGQINQPQHF. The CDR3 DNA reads TGTGCCAGCAGTGGACAGATCAATCAGCCCCAGCATTTT.